A selection of T cell receptor beta chains follows, all from one sample in a study of shared clonotypes between healthy human individuals. Only in-frame clones appear in the TCRdb table, and some are missing; sequencing was by immunoSEQ multiplex PCR. The sample records about half a million clones, roughly 80% being singletons. Sequenced input: PBMCs. The source of these receptors is a woman in her 40s in good health. Some clones in this sample may be carry-over from other donors' samples. Each CDR3 is given without its conserved first and last residue. Each record gives: CDR3 protein, D gene, J gene, V gene. D genes are given only for firm matches.

CDR3: ASSLVSGQGSYEQY
D: TRBD1
J: TRBJ2-7
V: TRBV7-2

CDR3: ASRHTVRQPPYEQY
D: .
J: TRBJ2-7
V: TRBV6-6

CDR3: ASPWTSGSVWSNEQF
D: TRBD2
J: TRBJ2-1
V: TRBV27

CDR3: ASSVGTATMNTEAF
D: .
J: TRBJ1-1
V: TRBV9

CDR3: ATSRVGTVYEKLF
D: TRBD1
J: TRBJ1-4
V: TRBV15

CDR3: ASSLSYEQY
D: .
J: TRBJ2-7
V: TRBV18

CDR3: AISLQGYSYNEQF
D: .
J: TRBJ2-1
V: TRBV10-3

CDR3: ASSFGATQY
D: .
J: TRBJ2-5
V: TRBV11-2

CDR3: ASSLGLAEDTQY
D: TRBD2
J: TRBJ2-3
V: TRBV5-1

CDR3: ASSSRRLAVPYEQY
D: TRBD2
J: TRBJ2-7
V: TRBV7-8

CDR3: SVEGGRTEAF
D: .
J: TRBJ1-1
V: TRBV29-1

CDR3: AISGGSRDGTIY
D: .
J: TRBJ1-3
V: TRBV10-3

CDR3: ASSRQEGAEGGYT
D: TRBD1
J: TRBJ1-2
V: TRBV18

CDR3: ASSPTVGPNTEAF
D: .
J: TRBJ1-1
V: TRBV5-1

CDR3: ASRAGLAGAGELF
D: TRBD2
J: TRBJ2-2
V: TRBV2

CDR3: ASSLRVGTGGTDTQY
D: TRBD1
J: TRBJ2-3
V: TRBV5-1

CDR3: ASSEGARAEKLF
D: .
J: TRBJ1-4
V: TRBV9

CDR3: ASSQGQGRGTEAF
D: TRBD1
J: TRBJ1-1
V: TRBV5-4

CDR3: ASSQVGTGVGETQY
D: TRBD1
J: TRBJ2-5
V: TRBV4-3

CDR3: ASSPTSSTDTQY
D: .
J: TRBJ2-3
V: TRBV18

CDR3: SVSTDSNLY
D: .
J: TRBJ2-5
V: TRBV29-1

CDR3: ASSRAPIGQREGGYT
D: .
J: TRBJ1-2
V: TRBV18

CDR3: ASSFPLLPHLQETQY
D: .
J: TRBJ2-5
V: TRBV11-2

CDR3: ASKYPETRVRVNDFCNYGYT
D: .
J: TRBJ1-2
V: TRBV10-1

CDR3: ASRGDSAAGELF
D: TRBD1
J: TRBJ2-2
V: TRBV2

CDR3: SVGLGSATDTQY
D: .
J: TRBJ2-3
V: TRBV29-1

CDR3: AWSGPGGYEQY
D: .
J: TRBJ2-7
V: TRBV30

CDR3: ASSLKTGYYTEAF
D: TRBD1
J: TRBJ1-1
V: TRBV19

CDR3: ASSRDRASNQPQH
D: TRBD1
J: TRBJ1-5
V: TRBV28

CDR3: ASSLLGGLAGTDWF
D: TRBD2
J: TRBJ2-1
V: TRBV27

CDR3: ASSPGLSGSSYEQY
D: TRBD2
J: TRBJ2-7
V: TRBV7-9

CDR3: ASSEGTAVQGELF
D: .
J: TRBJ2-2
V: TRBV6-1

CDR3: ASSLAVGARNTEAF
D: .
J: TRBJ1-1
V: TRBV5-1

CDR3: ASSQTGDTEAF
D: .
J: TRBJ1-1
V: TRBV5-1

CDR3: ASRYRSGLNTEAF
D: .
J: TRBJ1-1
V: TRBV19

CDR3: ASTPPRGPGNTIY
D: .
J: TRBJ1-3
V: TRBV21-1

CDR3: ASSPNWGLSYGYT
D: .
J: TRBJ1-2
V: TRBV6-5

CDR3: ASSLLQGETDTQY
D: TRBD1
J: TRBJ2-3
V: TRBV7-9

CDR3: AWSHHGGLNGYT
D: .
J: TRBJ1-2
V: TRBV30

CDR3: ASSRPGGTVYEQY
D: TRBD2
J: TRBJ2-7
V: TRBV13

CDR3: ASSSAGGAETQY
D: .
J: TRBJ2-5
V: TRBV5-1

CDR3: ASSFREYVSYEQY
D: .
J: TRBJ2-7
V: TRBV11-3

CDR3: ATQREMTDEAF
D: .
J: TRBJ1-1
V: TRBV2

CDR3: ASSYGVGSNQPQH
D: .
J: TRBJ1-5
V: TRBV27

CDR3: ASRRLLPNEKLF
D: .
J: TRBJ1-4
V: TRBV28

CDR3: ASSSRYYGYT
D: .
J: TRBJ1-2
V: TRBV11-2

CDR3: ASSRGRIRLFQYEQY
D: .
J: TRBJ2-7
V: TRBV21-1

CDR3: ASRAPGQAFSYT
D: TRBD1
J: TRBJ1-2
V: TRBV7-9

CDR3: ASSLAALAGSSYEQY
D: TRBD2
J: TRBJ2-7
V: TRBV5-1